This T cell receptor beta chain stems from a study of blood T cell repertoires in COVID-19. Overall study context: Researchers got acute and convalescent COVID-19 samples from the United States, Italy and Spain. The analysed material was cDNA or gDNA that came from T cells, B-cell-depleted T cells, or PBMCs.

The V segment lost 5 bases and the J segment 4 bases; nucleotides outside the gene matches: 14. This CDR3 contains 18 residues. Germline assignment: CDR1 MDHEN and CDR2 SYDVKM. Grouping used clinical history reported by participants in a survey and questionnaire. The table came from immunoSEQ multiplex PCR; TCRdb's copy has only in-frame clones and leaves some out. The data contain 140,000 to 150,000 clones, around 86% of them seen just once; the ten biggest clones take up around 4.5%. This sequence was found in a man aged 50 to 59 who had recovered from COVID-19. The chain carries TRBV28 and TRBJ1-2; TRBD1 aligns across 12 bases. The sequenced sample was PBMCs or T cells enriched from blood (not recorded which). CDR3 residues: CASSTLGTGGAGRYGYTF. CDR3 coding DNA: TGTGCCAGCAGTACCCTTGGGACAGGGGGCGCGGGTCGCTATGGCTACACCTTC.